This T cell receptor (beta chain) appears in the sequencing data of a study of long-term antiretroviral therapy in people with HIV. Across the study: About a decade before 2015, the earliest samples were taken when ART was typically delayed. Overall study findings and caveats: Clonotypes expanded prior to ART showed repertoire dominance at all sampled time points. Viral resistance, ART adherence and therapy changes all lacked available data.

Deletions cut 6 bases from V and 1 base from J, with 9 bases between. The V gene's germline CDR1 is MNHEY and CDR2 SMNVEV (reference sequence). This CDR3 comprises 13 residues. Treatment locations for all participants with HIV were in the United States. About this clone itself: Its cognate antigen is unknown.

Version v3.0 of the immunoSEQ assay was performed at survey level. Libraries were prepared by immunoSEQ multiplex PCR; TCRdb keeps only in-frame clonotypes and omits some of them. The sample consists of several thousand clones, approximately 83% of them appearing once. Specimen: unsorted PBMCs, collected 3.7 years after starting antiretroviral therapy. The chain uses TRBV27 and TRBJ1-1, with D possibly being TRBD1 (6 bases). The source of this sequence is a woman aged 50 to 60 with HIV. The CDR3 DNA reads TGTGCCAGCAGCAGGGGAGAGAACACTGAAGCTTTCTTT. This translates into CASSRGENTEAFF.